This T cell receptor (beta chain) was sequenced in a study of blood T cells in healthy people across ages. This clonotype has a handful of counts. With a J-beta primer mix and a sample-barcoded 5' primer, a second PCR ran about 7 to 12 cycles. TCRdb re-derived calls from the 5' RACE reads in MiXCR, one entry per CDR3 protein. This table has 1.5 million to 2 million distinct CDR3 sequences, 34% appearing once. Sequenced: blood. The clonotype was recovered from a woman under 40 in good health.

DNA for the CDR3: TGTGCCATCAGTGACCCCGGACAGGGTTCAACTAATGAAAAACTGTTTTTT. Encoded protein: CAISDPGQGSTNEKLFF. The chain has TRBV10-3 and TRBJ1-4, with 8 positions matching TRBD1. The length of the CDR3 is 17 residues. CDR1 is ENHRY, CDR2 SYGVKD, per germline. Trimming cost V 3 bases and J 0 bases; bases outside gene matches: 6.